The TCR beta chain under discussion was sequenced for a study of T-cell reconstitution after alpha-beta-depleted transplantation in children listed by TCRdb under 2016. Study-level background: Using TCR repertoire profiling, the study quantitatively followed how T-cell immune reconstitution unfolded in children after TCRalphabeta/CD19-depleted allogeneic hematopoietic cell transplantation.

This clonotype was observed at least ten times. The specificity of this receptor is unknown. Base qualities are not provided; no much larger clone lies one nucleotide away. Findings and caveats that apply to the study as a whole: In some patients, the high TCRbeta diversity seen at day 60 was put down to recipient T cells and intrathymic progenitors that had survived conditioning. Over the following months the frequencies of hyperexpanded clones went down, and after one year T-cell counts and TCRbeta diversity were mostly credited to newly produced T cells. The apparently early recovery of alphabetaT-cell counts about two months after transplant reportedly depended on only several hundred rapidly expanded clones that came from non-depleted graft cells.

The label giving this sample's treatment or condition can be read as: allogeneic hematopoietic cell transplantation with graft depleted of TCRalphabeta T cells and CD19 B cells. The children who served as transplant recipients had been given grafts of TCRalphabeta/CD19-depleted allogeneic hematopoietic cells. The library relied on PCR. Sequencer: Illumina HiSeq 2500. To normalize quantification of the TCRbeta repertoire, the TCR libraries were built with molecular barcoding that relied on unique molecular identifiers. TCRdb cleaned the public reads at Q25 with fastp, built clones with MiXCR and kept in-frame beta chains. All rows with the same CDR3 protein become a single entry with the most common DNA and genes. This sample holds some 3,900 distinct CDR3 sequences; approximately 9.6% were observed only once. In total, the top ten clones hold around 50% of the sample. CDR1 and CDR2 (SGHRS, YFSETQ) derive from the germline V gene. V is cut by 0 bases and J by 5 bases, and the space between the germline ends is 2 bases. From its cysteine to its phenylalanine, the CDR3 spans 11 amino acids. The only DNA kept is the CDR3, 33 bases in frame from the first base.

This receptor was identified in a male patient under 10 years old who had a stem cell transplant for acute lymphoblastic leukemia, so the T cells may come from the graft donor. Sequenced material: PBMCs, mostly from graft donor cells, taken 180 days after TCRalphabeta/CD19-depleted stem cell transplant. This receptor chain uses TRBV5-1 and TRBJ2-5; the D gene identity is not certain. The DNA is TGCGCCAGCAGCTTGGACGAGACCCAGTACTTC. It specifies CASSLDETQYF.